One TCR beta chain is described in this entry. This specimen belongs to a study of cytomegalovirus exposure and HLA in healthy donors. PCR involved 60 Vbeta and 13 Jbeta primers. Original analysis: As a later analysis found, there were 70 million to 100 million unique TCR beta chains, of which roughly 11 million were shared. TCRdb's copy holds only in-frame clones and misses some; the assay was immunoSEQ multiplex PCR. That table is the source of V, J and clone size, and D and trimming were worked out from the DNA. The data hold approximately 120,000 clones, with about 86% observed a single time. J gave up 2 bases and V 7 bases, and 5 bases lay outside the gene matches. CDR1 is MNHEY and CDR2 is SMNVEV in the germline V gene (reference sequence). This CDR3 is 15 amino acids long.

This TCR derives from a young woman in good health and CMV-seronegative. This sequence joins TRBV27 and TRBJ2-3; TRBD2 agrees at 11 bases. Sequences were obtained from PBMCs. In DNA form, the CDR3 reads TGTGCCAGCAAAAGACTAGCGGGGACCACAGATACGCAGTATTTT. Translated: CASKRLAGTTDTQYF.